The entry below describes one T cell receptor beta chain. These data are taken from a study of T cell changes during pregnancy in multiple sclerosis. The table came from immunoSEQ multiplex PCR; TCRdb's copy has only in-frame clones and leaves some out. The sample has more than 40,000 clones, 80% to 90% seen once. With 6 bases clipped from V and 5 bases from J, the junction kept 7 bases outside the gene matches. CDR1 MNHNS and CDR2 SASEGT come from the germline V gene. CDR3 length: 14 residues. The clonotype was recovered from a female donor with multiple sclerosis, enrolled in a pregnancy study. The source material was CD4+ T cells from peripheral blood mononuclear cells, sampled in the first trimester of pregnancy. The chain couples TRBV6-1 to TRBJ2-5; TRBD1 agrees at 9 bases. In DNA form, the CDR3 reads TGTGCCAGCAGAGCCGGGACAGGGATCGAGACCCAGTACTTC. Translation gives CASRAGTGIETQYF.